The sequence of this TCR beta chain was determined in a study of blood T cell repertoires in COVID-19. Profiling relied on immunoSEQ multiplex PCR, and the TCRdb table lists in-frame clones only, not all of them. The sample lists tens of thousands of clones, about four fifths occurring once. The CDR3 covers 16 residues. The V and J ends lost 1 base and 0 bases respectively, with 12 bases between them. Germline lookup yields CDR1 KGHSH and CDR2 LQKENI. V gene TRBV18 combines with J gene TRBJ1-1; no definite D call. The source of this sequence is a woman of 80 years or more with active or convalescent COVID-19. The sample taken for sequencing was peripheral blood. CDR3 nucleotides: TGTGCCAGCTCACCACGCGTCCAAGCCATGAACACTGAAGCTTTCTTT. Translation: CASSPRVQAMNTEAFF.